This T cell receptor beta chain stems from a study of cytomegalovirus exposure and HLA in healthy donors. Separate from the roughly 700-subject first cohort, the approximately 130-subject validation cohort was the one that the donors belonged to. Clones were sequenced by immunoSEQ multiplex PCR, and TCRdb holds only the in-frame ones, with some missing. There are approximately 280,000 clones in the sample; roughly 90% occur only once, and 0.92% lies in the top ten. In its sample, this clone was seen once. The receptor was derived from a woman younger than 35 in good health and CMV-seronegative. The sequencing input was PBMCs.

CDR3 nucleotides: TGCGCCAGCAGCCAAGTCCTCCGGGACACAGATACGCAGTATTTT. Translating gives CASSQVLRDTDTQYF. This chain uses TRBV4-1 with TRBJ2-3, with D tentatively TRBD2 (5 bases). In germline, CDR1 is MGHRA, CDR2 YSYEKL. The CDR3 has 15 amino acids. Trimming cost V 1 base and J 2 bases, with 10 bases left between them.